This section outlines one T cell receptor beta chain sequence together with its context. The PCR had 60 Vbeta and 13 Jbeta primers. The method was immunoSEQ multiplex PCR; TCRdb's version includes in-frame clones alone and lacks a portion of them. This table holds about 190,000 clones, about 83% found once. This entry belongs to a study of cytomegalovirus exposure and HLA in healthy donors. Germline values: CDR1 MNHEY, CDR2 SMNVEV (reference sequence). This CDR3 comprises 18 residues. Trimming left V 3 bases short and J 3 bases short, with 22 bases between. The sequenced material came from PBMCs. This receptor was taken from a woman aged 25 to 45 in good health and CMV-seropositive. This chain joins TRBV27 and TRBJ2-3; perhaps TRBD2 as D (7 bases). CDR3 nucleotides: TGTGCCAGCAGTTTTAGCAGACAGGATAGCGGGTGGACAGATACGCAGTATTTT. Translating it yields CASSFSRQDSGWTDTQYF.